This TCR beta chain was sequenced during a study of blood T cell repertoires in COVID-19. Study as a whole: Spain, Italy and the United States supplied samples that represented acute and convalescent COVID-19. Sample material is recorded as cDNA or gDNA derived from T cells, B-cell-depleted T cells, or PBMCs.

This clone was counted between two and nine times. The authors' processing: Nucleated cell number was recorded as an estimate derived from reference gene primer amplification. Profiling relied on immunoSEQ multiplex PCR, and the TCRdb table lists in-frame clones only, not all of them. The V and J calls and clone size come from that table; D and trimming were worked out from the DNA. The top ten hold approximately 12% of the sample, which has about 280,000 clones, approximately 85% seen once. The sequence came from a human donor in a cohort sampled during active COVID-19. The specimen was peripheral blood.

This CDR3 reads CASNRWSSTDTQYF. The CDR3 nucleotides are TGTGCCAGCAACAGGTGGTCTAGCACAGATACGCAGTATTTT. This chain connects TRBV2 to TRBJ2-3; D might be TRBD1 (5 bases). V dropped 7 bases and J dropped 0 bases, with 11 bases sitting between them. Germline-derived CDR1 and CDR2 are SNHLY and FYNNEI. The CDR3 is 14 amino acids.